This T cell receptor (beta chain) comes out of a study of hypomethylating agent response in myelodysplastic syndrome. Across the whole study: Responders were six patients with complete response or hematologic improvement; five were non-responders.

After removal of 4 bases from V and 2 bases from J, the junction contained 6 bases not matched to a gene. Germline V gene sequence: CDR1 LGHNA, CDR2 YSLEER. There are 17 residues in the CDR3. Source study methods: VDJdb flagged approximately 1.8% of 170,000 or so unique clonotypes as previously reported viral-epitope-specific. Generated by immunoSEQ multiplex PCR, the TCRdb table keeps only in-frame clones and is missing some. D and trimming come from the DNA, and the V and J calls and clone size come from that table. The sample shows about 7,200 clones, 85% to 90% of them seen only once. The sample consisted of bone marrow, taken before or after starting hypomethylating agent treatment for myelodysplastic syndrome (not recorded which). V and J are TRBV4-3 and TRBJ2-6; 9 nucleotides agree with TRBD1. This clonotype originated in a human donor with myelodysplastic syndrome. The CDR3 reads CASSPGQGRAGANVLTF. The DNA for the CDR3 is TGCGCCAGCAGCCCGGGACAGGGACGGGCTGGGGCCAACGTCCTGACTTTC.